Each of the 22 T cell receptor beta chains below was sequenced from the same sample in a study of shared clonotypes between healthy human individuals. Produced via immunoSEQ multiplex PCR; TCRdb's table is partial and in-frame only. The table records millions of clones, 93% of them present only once. The naive CD8 population came from CD45RO-negative cells selected for CCR7, without terminally differentiated effector memory CD45RA+ cells. The sample consisted of naive CD8+ T cells from PBMCs. These receptors were taken from a man aged 18 to 29 in good health. Some clones in this sample may be carry-over from other donors' samples.

The chain recombines TRBV2 with TRBJ2-3; 9 bases line up with TRBD2. Germline loops: CDR1 SNHLY, CDR2 FYNNEI. The CDR3 loop spans 15 amino acids. Germline trimming cut 7 bases from V and 2 bases from J; bases unmatched to any gene: 7. The CDR3 sequence: CASIRLAENTDTQYF. CDR3 nucleotides: TGTGCCAGCATAAGACTAGCGGAGAACACAGATACGCAGTATTTT.

This rearrangement joins TRBV15 to TRBJ1-2; D is unclear. With 5 bases removed from V and 4 bases from J, the gap between germline ends came to 17 bases. The CDR3 runs to 15 residues. Germline loops: CDR1 LNHNV, CDR2 YYDKDF (reference sequence). This chain's CDR3 is CATSPIDGSSYGYTF. DNA of the CDR3: TGTGCCACCAGCCCTATAGACGGAAGCTCCTATGGCTACACCTTC.

The rearrangement joins TRBV14 to TRBJ1-2; 9 bases are shared with TRBD1. The CDR3 totals 16 residues. J gave up 4 bases and V 6 bases, and 12 bases lay outside the gene matches. Germline V lookup: CDR1 SGHDN, CDR2 FVKESK. The CDR3 DNA sequence: TGTGCCAGCAGTCACTCTCCGGGACAGGGAGGCTATGGCTACACCTTC. Its translation: CASSHSPGQGGYGYTF.

The gene calls are TRBV6-1 and TRBJ1-5; D gene ambiguous. CDR3 length: 12 amino acids. Germline CDR1 and CDR2: MNHNS and SASEGT. The V end was cut by 6 bases, the J end by 9 bases, with 12 bases between. In DNA form, the CDR3 reads TGTGCCAGCAGAGCCTACAAAGGGCCCCAGCATTTT. Its translation is CASRAYKGPQHF.

DNA of the CDR3: TGTGCCAGCAGTCCAATAGGACGGAACTATGGCTACACCTTC. Translation: CASSPIGRNYGYTF. The rearrangement joins TRBV6-5 to TRBJ1-2; D remains unclear. V lost 5 bases and J 2 bases, leaving 12 bases between the germline ends. CDR1 is MNHEY, CDR2 SVGAGI, per germline. The length of the CDR3 is 14 residues.

The chain links TRBV11-3 to TRBJ2-3; TRBD2 aligns across 10 bases. The CDR3 is made up of 12 amino acids. CDR1 SGHNT and CDR2 YENEEA come from the germline V gene. The junction had 1 base not matched to a gene; V was cut back by 6 bases and J by 7 bases. DNA of the CDR3: TGTGCCAGCAGTAGCGGGAGGAATACGCAGTATTTT. Amino acids: CASSSGRNTQYF.

This clone was counted between two and nine times. V is TRBV5-8 and J is TRBJ2-7, with a possible D match to TRBD2 (5 bases). This CDR3 is 14 amino acids long. Trimming pared 4 bases from V and 0 bases from J, leaving 11 bases between. CDR1 and CDR2 (germline): SGHTS, YDEGEE. CDR3 loop: CASSPLGDSYEQYF. The CDR3 DNA reads as TGTGCCAGCAGCCCCCTGGGAGACTCCTACGAGCAGTACTTC.

Concerning this clone: Other DNA sequences in the sample encode the same CDR3. The genes are TRBV19 and TRBJ2-3, with D perhaps given as TRBD1 or TRBD2 (5 bases each). Between the trimmed V and J ends, which lost 6 bases and 6 bases, there was a span of 13 bases. The CDR3 totals 13 residues. Per the germline V gene, CDR1 is LNHDA and CDR2 is SQIVND (reference sequence). CDR3 loop: CASSPRGRDTQYF. CDR3 bases: TGTGCCAGTAGCCCGAGGGGTAGGGATACGCAGTATTTT. Combining the CDR3 with reference TRBV19 and TRBJ2-3 gives the whole variable domain DGGITQSPKYLFRKEGQNVTLSCEQNLNHDAMYWYRQDPGQGLRLIYYSQIVNDFQKGDIAEGYSVSREKKESFPLTVTSAQKNPTAFYLCASSPRGRDTQYFGPGTRLTVL.

Regarding this clone: This sample includes further DNA sequences coding for the same CDR3. The chain recombines TRBV27 with TRBJ1-4; TRBD1 aligns across 12 bases. V was pared by 2 bases and J by 8 bases, with 3 bases of the junction left unmatched. The CDR3 loop spans 15 amino acids. CDR1 and CDR2 from the germline V gene are MNHEY and SMNVEV (reference sequence). CDR3 region: CASSLSGTGGEKLFF. CDR3 DNA sequence: TGTGCCAGCAGTTTAAGTGGGACAGGGGGCGAAAAACTGTTTTTT.

Written as DNA, the CDR3 is TGTGCCAGCAGTTTACCCCCCGCGGGGGGCAAGGCCTACAATGAGCAGTTCTTC. Its protein product is CASSLPPAGGKAYNEQFF. The chain couples TRBV28 to TRBJ2-1; TRBD2 matches 8 bases. The CDR3 has 18 residues. CDR1 MDHEN and CDR2 SYDVKM come from the germline V gene. V shed 2 bases, J shed 2 bases, and the junction held 11 bases outside the gene matches.

The chain has TRBV10-3 and TRBJ2-1; weak D call: TRBD2 (6 bases). V was cut by 2 bases and J by 5 bases, with 13 bases left in between. The CDR3 runs to 15 residues. The germline V gene encodes CDR1 ENHRY and CDR2 SYGVKD. CDR3 nucleotides: TGTGCCATCAGTGAGGGTAGGGGAGGAGACAATGAGCAGTTCTTC. Encoded protein: CAISEGRGGDNEQFF.

The chain carries TRBV4-1 and TRBJ2-2; TRBD1 aligns across 9 bases. The CDR3 is 15 residues long. Germline V CDR1 and CDR2: MGHRA, YSYEKL. With V trimmed by 9 bases and J by 7 bases, 12 bases remained unmatched. For the CDR3, the DNA is TGCGCCAGTAAAGCCGGGACAGGGAATTACGGGGAGCTGTTTTTT. Protein sequence: CASKAGTGNYGELFF.

CDR3 residues: CASSLTGTGNTIYF. The CDR3, as DNA: TGTGCCAGCAGCCTGACAGGGACTGGAAACACCATATATTTT. The V call is TRBV7-2, the J call TRBJ1-3, with 7 bases identical to TRBD1. V was clipped by 5 bases and J by 2 bases; unmatched bases: 3. The CDR3 runs 14 residues. Germline loops: CDR1 SGHTA, CDR2 FQGNSA.

The rearrangement joins TRBV13 to TRBJ1-3, with unresolved D. CDR3 length: 15 amino acids. Trimming shortened V by 1 base and J by 0 bases, and 7 bases separated the two germline ends. Germline CDR1 and CDR2: PRHDT and FYEKMQ (reference sequence). CDR3 nucleotides: TGTGCCAGCAGCTTAGCCGGACTCTCTGGAAACACCATATATTTT. Protein product: CASSLAGLSGNTIYF. Based on the CDR3 plus reference TRBV13 and TRBJ1-3, the full variable domain is AAGVIQSPRHLIKEKRETATLKCYPIPRHDTVYWYQQGPGQDPQFLISFYEKMQSDKGSIPDRFSAQQFSDYHSELNMSSLELGDSALYFCASSLAGLSGNTIYFGEGSWLTVV.

This rearrangement joins TRBV4-2 to TRBJ1-2; the D gene is possibly TRBD1 (6 bases). The germline gives CDR1 LGHNA, CDR2 YNFKEQ. V was pared by 0 bases and J by 2 bases, with 13 bases between. The CDR3 totals 16 residues. The CDR3 spells CASSQEGGGSNYGYTF. CDR3 nucleotides: TGTGCCAGCAGCCAAGAAGGGGGGGGCTCAAACTATGGCTACACCTTC.

This clone appeared a single time. The CDR3 DNA reads as TGTGCCAGCAGCTTAGTTGGGCTAGCCATAGACACGCAGTATTTT. Protein product: CASSLVGLAIDTQYF. The J gene is TRBJ2-3, the V gene TRBV11-2, with a weak D call TRBD2 (5 bases). The germline V gene encodes CDR1 SGHAT and CDR2 FQNNGV. The V end lost 1 base, the J end lost 9 bases, and 17 bases lay between the germline ends. The CDR3 totals 15 residues.

This clone was seen a single time. The chain's CDR3 is CASYRDGELFF. The DNA of the CDR3 is TGTGCCAGCTACCGGGACGGGGAGCTGTTTTTT. This chain joins TRBV7-2 and TRBJ2-2; maybe TRBD2 (5 bases). Trimming removed 8 bases at V and 7 bases at J, with 8 bases between. Looked up from germline, CDR1 is SGHTA and CDR2 is FQGNSA. The CDR3 covers 11 residues.

The chain uses TRBV15 and TRBJ2-7; 11 nucleotides line up with TRBD2. The CDR3 contains 13 residues. Trimming cost V 9 bases and J 7 bases; bases outside gene matches: 8. The V gene's germline CDR1 is LNHNV and CDR2 YYDKDF (reference sequence). CDR3 loop: CATGRGLAEEQYF. The CDR3, as DNA: TGTGCCACTGGGAGGGGACTAGCGGAAGAGCAGTACTTC.

The chain uses TRBV5-1 and TRBJ2-7; 7 bases are shared with TRBD1. The CDR3 is 14 amino acids. V gave up 1 base and J gave up 4 bases; unmatched junction bases: 5. Germline loops: CDR1 SGHRS, CDR2 YFSETQ. The CDR3 sequence: CASSLRGQNYEQYF. In DNA form, the CDR3 reads TGCGCCAGCAGCTTGAGGGGACAGAATTACGAGCAGTACTTC.

The chain links TRBV7-9 to TRBJ1-2, with 7 bases fitting TRBD1. Germline CDR1 reads SEHNR; CDR2 reads FQNEAQ (reference sequence). The junction had 14 bases not matched to a gene; V was cut back by 5 bases and J by 8 bases. The CDR3 is made up of 15 amino acids. This chain's CDR3 is CASSNGGDSRWGYTF. The DNA for the CDR3 is TGTGCCAGCAGCAACGGGGGGGACAGCCGGTGGGGCTACACCTTC.

The table lists this clone with a count of one. V gene TRBV19 combines with J gene TRBJ1-5, with D uncertain. The V end lost 5 bases, the J end lost 6 bases, and 8 bases lay between the germline ends. Germline CDR1 LNHDA, CDR2 SQIVND (reference sequence). This CDR3 spans 12 amino acids. CDR3 DNA: TGTGCCAGTAGTTCCCTAGCTCAGCCCCAGCATTTT. Translating gives CASSSLAQPQHF.

A few counts support this clone. The CDR3 DNA is TGTGCCAGCAGCTTAGCGTCGTCTAGACCTGGAAACACCATATATTTT. Its protein product is CASSLASSRPGNTIYF. This rearrangement joins TRBV7-6 to TRBJ1-3; unclear D gene. CDR1 is SGHVS, CDR2 FNYEAQ, per germline. V shed 0 bases and J shed 2 bases, with 11 bases lying between them. This CDR3 region has 16 residues.